These 9 T cell receptor beta chains originate from one sample sequenced in a study of cytomegalovirus exposure and HLA in healthy donors (dated by TCRdb to the late 2010s). The library was built by means of the immunoSEQ multiplex PCR assay. For the multiplex PCR, a mixture combining 60 forward primers for TCR Vbeta segments and 13 reverse primers for TCR Jbeta segments was used. TCRdb took over this immuneACCESS table, retaining in-frame rearrangements with V and J assigned. Such tables are incomplete; in checked studies, under half of the missing clones stem from an unresolved V gene, and the remainder is unexplained. The sample table lists about 160,000 clones, approximately 70% of them with a count of one. The top ten constitute 4.7% of the sample. Material: PBMCs. Receptor source: a man between 18 and 29 years old in good health and CMV-seropositive.

This rearrangement joins TRBV6-1 to TRBJ2-5; D may be TRBD2 (7 bases). V shed 6 bases and J shed 4 bases, with 15 bases lying between them. Germline V gives CDR1 MNHNS, CDR2 SASEGT. This CDR3 has 14 amino acids. CDR3 loop: CASSAGGGAETQYF. The CDR3 region has the DNA TGTGCCAGCAGCGCTGGGGGGGGCGCAGAGACCCAGTACTTC.

The J gene is TRBJ2-2, the V gene TRBV11-3, with TRBD1 matching over 8 bases. V shed 5 bases and J 6 bases; nucleotides not matched to a gene: 8. This CDR3 contains 15 residues. Germline V gene data show CDR1 as SGHNT and CDR2 as YENEEA. CDR3 bases: TGTGCCAGCAGCCGACGGACAGGGTCCCCCGGGGAGCTGTTTTTT. Translated, it gives CASSRRTGSPGELFF.

This sequence joins TRBV6-5 and TRBJ1-1; TRBD1 aligns across 8 bases. Germline loops: CDR1 MNHEY, CDR2 SVGAGI. V lost 9 bases and J lost 4; bases outside the gene matches: 7. The CDR3 is made up of 13 amino acids. The CDR3 sequence: CASTQGAGTEAFF. The CDR3 nucleotides read TGTGCCAGTACTCAGGGGGCTGGCACTGAAGCTTTCTTT.

The chain combines TRBV5-1 with TRBJ1-1; 8 nucleotides align to TRBD1. Germline-derived CDR1 and CDR2 are SGHRS and YFSETQ. V was clipped by 0 bases and J by 4 bases; unmatched bases: 14. The CDR3 runs to 18 residues. The CDR3 spells CASSLGHTGGGRSTEAFF. The CDR3 DNA follows: TGCGCCAGCAGCTTGGGTCATACAGGGGGAGGTAGGAGCACTGAAGCTTTCTTT.

The V call is TRBV7-8, the J call TRBJ2-1, with TRBD1 matching over 10 bases. The CDR3 extends over 14 amino acids. The V gene end was trimmed by 3 bases and the J gene end by 10 bases; junction bases not matched to a gene: 6. CDR1 SGHVS and CDR2 FQNEAQ come from the germline V gene. CDR3 sequence: CASSFSGTGAEQFF. The CDR3 nucleotides read TGTGCCAGCAGCTTTTCGGGGACAGGGGCGGAGCAGTTCTTC. Combining the CDR3 with reference TRBV7-8 and TRBJ2-1 gives the whole variable domain GAGVSQSPRYKVAKRGQDVALRCDPISGHVSLFWYQQALGQGPEFLTYFQNEAQLDKSGLPSDRFFAERPEGSVSTLKIQRTQQEDSAVYLCASSFSGTGAEQFFGPGTRLTVL.

The CDR3: CASSLGSDFYGYTF. Here the CDR3 DNA reads TGTGCCAGCAGCTTGGGTAGCGACTTCTATGGCTACACCTTC. The chain carries TRBV5-6 and TRBJ1-2; D ambiguous. In germline, CDR1 is SGHDT, CDR2 YYEEEE. V was clipped by 0 bases and J by 4 bases, with 10 bases between them. The CDR3 runs 14 residues. The whole variable domain, filled in from reference TRBV5-6 and TRBJ1-2, reads DAGVTQSPTHLIKTRGQQVTLRCSPKSGHDTVSWYQQALGQGPQFIFQYYEEEERQRGNFPDRFSGHQFPNYSSELNVNALLLGDSALYLCASSLGSDFYGYTFGSGTRLTVV.

The chain couples TRBV5-1 to TRBJ1-1, with 7 nucleotides matching TRBD1. Trimming cost V 2 bases and J 4 bases; bases outside gene matches: 2. This CDR3 is 13 amino acids long. The V gene's germline CDR1 is SGHRS and CDR2 YFSETQ. CDR3 region: CASSFEGATEAFF. The CDR3 DNA is TGCGCCAGCAGCTTCGAGGGGGCCACTGAAGCTTTCTTT.

This chain uses TRBV29-1 with TRBJ1-1, with D possibly being TRBD1 (6 bases). Germline V lookup: CDR1 SQVTM, CDR2 ANQGSEA. V dropped 3 bases and J dropped 2 bases, with 10 bases sitting between them. CDR3 length equals 13 residues. The CDR3 bases are TGCAGCGTTGACTGGGGGGGCAACACTGAAGCTTTCTTT. Translating gives CSVDWGGNTEAFF. The full variable domain, completed using reference TRBV29-1 and TRBJ1-1, is SAVISQKPSRDICQRGTSLTIQCQVDSQVTMMFWYRQQPGQSLTLIATANQGSEATYESGFVIDKFPISRPNLTFSTLTVSNMSPEDSSIYLCSVDWGGNTEAFFGQGTRLTVV.

The rearrangement links TRBV6-5 to TRBJ1-3; possibly TRBD1 for D (5 bases). The ends were cut back, 6 bases at V and 0 bases at J, with 12 bases in the middle. The CDR3 extends over 15 amino acids. Germline lookup yields CDR1 MNHEY and CDR2 SVGAGI. The CDR3 reads CASRHDGGSGNTIYF. CDR3 in DNA: TGTGCCAGCAGGCACGACGGGGGCTCTGGAAACACCATATATTTT.